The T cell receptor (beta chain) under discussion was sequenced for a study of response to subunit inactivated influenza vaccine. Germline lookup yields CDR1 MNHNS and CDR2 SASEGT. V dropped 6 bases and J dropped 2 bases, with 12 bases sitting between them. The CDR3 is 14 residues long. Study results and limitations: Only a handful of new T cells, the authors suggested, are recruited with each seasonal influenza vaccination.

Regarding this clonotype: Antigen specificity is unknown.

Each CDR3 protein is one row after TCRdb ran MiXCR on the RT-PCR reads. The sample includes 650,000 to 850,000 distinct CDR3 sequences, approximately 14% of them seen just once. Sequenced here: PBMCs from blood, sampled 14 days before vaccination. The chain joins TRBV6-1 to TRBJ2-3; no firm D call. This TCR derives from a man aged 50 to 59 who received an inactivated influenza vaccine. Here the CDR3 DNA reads TGTGCCAGCAGACGCCCCCAAAACACAGATACGCAGTATTTT. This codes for CASRRPQNTDTQYF.